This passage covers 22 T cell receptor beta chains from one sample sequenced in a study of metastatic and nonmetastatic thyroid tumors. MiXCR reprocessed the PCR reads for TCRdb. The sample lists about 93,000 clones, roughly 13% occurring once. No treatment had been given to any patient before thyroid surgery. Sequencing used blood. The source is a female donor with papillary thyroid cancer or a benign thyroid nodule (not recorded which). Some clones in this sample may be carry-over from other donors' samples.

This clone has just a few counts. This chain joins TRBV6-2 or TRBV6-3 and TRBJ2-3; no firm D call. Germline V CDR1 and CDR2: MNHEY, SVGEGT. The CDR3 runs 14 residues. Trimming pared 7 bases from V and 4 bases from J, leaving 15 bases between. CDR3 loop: CASTHLDLADTQYF. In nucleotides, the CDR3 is TGTGCCAGCACCCACTTAGACTTGGCAGATACGCAGTATTTT.

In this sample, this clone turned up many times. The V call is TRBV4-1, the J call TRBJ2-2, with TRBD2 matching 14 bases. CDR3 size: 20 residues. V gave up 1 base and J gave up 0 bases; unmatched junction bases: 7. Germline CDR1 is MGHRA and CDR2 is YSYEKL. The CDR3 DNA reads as TGCGCCAGCAGCCAAGCTCGTGGACTAGCGGGAGGTCCGAACACCGGGGAGCTGTTTTTT. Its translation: CASSQARGLAGGPNTGELFF.

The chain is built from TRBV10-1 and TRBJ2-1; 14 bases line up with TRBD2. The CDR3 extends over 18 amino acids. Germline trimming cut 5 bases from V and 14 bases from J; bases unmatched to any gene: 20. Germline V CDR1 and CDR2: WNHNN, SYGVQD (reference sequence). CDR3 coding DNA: TGCGCCAGCAGTAATAACGGGACTAGCGGGAGCAACTACAATGATAAGTTCTTC. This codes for CASSNNGTSGSNYNDKFF.

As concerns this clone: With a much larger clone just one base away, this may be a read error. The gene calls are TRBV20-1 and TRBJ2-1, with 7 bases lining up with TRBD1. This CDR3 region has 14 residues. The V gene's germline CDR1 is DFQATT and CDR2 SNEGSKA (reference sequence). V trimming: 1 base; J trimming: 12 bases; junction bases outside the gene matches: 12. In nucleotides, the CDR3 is TGCAGTGCTAGAGGACAGGGACAGTACAATTGGCAGTTCTTC. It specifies CSARGQGQYNWQFF.

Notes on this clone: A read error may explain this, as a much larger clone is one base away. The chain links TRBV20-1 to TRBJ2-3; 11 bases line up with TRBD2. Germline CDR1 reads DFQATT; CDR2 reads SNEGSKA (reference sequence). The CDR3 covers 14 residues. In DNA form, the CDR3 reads TGCAGTGCTCCTGGACTAGCGGGCACATATACGCAGTATTTT. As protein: CSAPGLAGTYTQYF.

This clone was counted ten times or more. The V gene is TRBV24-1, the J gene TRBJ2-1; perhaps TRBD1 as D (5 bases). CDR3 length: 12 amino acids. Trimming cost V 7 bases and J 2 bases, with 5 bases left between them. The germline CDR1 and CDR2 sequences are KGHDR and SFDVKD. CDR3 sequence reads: CATRDTYNEQFF. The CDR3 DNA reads TGTGCCACCAGGGACACCTACAATGAGCAGTTCTTC.

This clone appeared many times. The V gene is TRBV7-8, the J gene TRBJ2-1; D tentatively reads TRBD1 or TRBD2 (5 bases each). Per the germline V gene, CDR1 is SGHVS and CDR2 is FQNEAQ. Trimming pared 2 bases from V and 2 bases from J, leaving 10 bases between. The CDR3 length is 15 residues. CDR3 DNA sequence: TGTGCCAGCAGCTTATACCGGGGCACCTACAATGAGCAGTTCTTC. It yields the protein CASSLYRGTYNEQFF.

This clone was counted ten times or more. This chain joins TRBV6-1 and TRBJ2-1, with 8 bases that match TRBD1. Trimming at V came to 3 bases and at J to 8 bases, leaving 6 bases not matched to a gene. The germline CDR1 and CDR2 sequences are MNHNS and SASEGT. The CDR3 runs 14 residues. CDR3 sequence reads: CASSDLDRDDEQFF. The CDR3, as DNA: TGTGCCAGCAGTGACCTGGACAGGGATGATGAGCAGTTCTTC.

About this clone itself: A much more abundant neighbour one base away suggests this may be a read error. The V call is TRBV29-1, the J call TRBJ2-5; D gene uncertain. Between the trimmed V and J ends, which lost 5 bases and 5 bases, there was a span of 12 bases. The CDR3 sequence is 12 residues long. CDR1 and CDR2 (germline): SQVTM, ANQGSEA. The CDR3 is CSVIQPGETQYF. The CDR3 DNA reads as TGCAGCGTTATCCAGCCTGGCGAGACCCAGTACTTC.

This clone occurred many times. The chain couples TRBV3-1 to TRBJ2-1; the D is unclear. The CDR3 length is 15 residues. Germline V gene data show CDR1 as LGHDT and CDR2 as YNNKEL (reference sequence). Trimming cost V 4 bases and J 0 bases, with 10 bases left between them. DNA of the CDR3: TGTGCCAGCAGCCGTGGGCTAGACTCCTACAATGAGCAGTTCTTC. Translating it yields CASSRGLDSYNEQFF.

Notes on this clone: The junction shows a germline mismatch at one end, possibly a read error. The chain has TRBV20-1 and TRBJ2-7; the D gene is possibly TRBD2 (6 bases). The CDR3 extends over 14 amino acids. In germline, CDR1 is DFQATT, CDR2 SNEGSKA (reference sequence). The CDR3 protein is CGAREDGGPQEQYF. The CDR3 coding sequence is TGCGGTGCTAGAGAGGATGGAGGGCCTCAAGAGCAGTACTTC.

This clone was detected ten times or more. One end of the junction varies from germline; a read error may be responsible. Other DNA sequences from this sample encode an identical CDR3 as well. CDR3: CASTEQGFSNQPQHF. The DNA of the CDR3 is TGTGCCAGCACCGAACAGGGGTTTAGCAATCAACCCCAGCATTTT. The chain carries TRBV7-2 and TRBJ1-5; TRBD1 matches 7 bases. Germline-derived CDR1 and CDR2 are SGHTA and FQGNSA. CDR3 size: 15 residues.

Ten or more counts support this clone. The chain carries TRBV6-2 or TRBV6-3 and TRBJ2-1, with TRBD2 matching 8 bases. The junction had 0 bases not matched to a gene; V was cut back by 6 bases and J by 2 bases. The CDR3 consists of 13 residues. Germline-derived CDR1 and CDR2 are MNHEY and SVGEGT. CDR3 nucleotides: TGTGCCAGCAGGGGACTAGCCTACAATGAGCAGTTCTTC. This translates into CASRGLAYNEQFF.

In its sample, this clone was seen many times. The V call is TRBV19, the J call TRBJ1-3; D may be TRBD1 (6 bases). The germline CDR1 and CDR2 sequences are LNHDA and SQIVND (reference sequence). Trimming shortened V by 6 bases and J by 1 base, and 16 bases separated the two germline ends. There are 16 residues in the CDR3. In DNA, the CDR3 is TGTGCCAGTAGACCCGACCGGACAGCTTCTGGAAACACCATATATTTT. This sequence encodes CASRPDRTASGNTIYF. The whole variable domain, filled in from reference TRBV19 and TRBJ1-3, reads DGGITQSPKYLFRKEGQNVTLSCEQNLNHDAMYWYRQDPGQGLRLIYYSQIVNDFQKGDIAEGYSVSREKKESFPLTVTSAQKNPTAFYLCASRPDRTASGNTIYFGEGSWLTVV.

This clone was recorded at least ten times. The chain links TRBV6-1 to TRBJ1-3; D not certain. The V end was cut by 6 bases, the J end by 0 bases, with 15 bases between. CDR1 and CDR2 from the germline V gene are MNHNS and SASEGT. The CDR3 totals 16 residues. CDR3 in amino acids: CASSIGRALSGNTIYF. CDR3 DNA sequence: TGTGCCAGCAGCATCGGTAGGGCCCTCTCTGGAAACACCATATATTTT.

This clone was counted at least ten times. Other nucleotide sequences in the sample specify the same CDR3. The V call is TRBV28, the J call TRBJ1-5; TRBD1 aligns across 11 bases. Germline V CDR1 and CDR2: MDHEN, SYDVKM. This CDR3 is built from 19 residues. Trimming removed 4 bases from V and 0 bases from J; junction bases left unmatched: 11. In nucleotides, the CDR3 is TGTGCCAGCAGTTCTCCCGGACAGGGGGCCCGCTATAGCAATCAGCCCCAGCATTTT. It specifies CASSSPGQGARYSNQPQHF.

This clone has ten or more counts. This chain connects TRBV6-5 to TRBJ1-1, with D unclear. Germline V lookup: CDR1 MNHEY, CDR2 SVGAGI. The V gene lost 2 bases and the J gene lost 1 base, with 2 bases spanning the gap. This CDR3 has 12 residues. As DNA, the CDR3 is TGTGCCAGCAGTTACGCGAACACTGAAGCTTTCTTT. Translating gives CASSYANTEAFF.

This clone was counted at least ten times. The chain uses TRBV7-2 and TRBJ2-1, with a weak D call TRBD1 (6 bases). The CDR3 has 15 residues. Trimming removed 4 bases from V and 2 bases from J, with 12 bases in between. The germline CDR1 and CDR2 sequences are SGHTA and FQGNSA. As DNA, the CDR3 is TGTGCCAGCAGCTCTGACAGGCAAACCTACAATGAGCAGTTCTTC. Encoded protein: CASSSDRQTYNEQFF.

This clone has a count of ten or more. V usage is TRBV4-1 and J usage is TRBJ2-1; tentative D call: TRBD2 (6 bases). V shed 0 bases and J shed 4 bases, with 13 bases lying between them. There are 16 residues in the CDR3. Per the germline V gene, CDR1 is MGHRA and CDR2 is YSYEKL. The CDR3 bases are TGCGCCAGCAGCCAAGAGGGCGGGAATATTTACAATGAGCAGTTCTTC. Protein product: CASSQEGGNIYNEQFF.

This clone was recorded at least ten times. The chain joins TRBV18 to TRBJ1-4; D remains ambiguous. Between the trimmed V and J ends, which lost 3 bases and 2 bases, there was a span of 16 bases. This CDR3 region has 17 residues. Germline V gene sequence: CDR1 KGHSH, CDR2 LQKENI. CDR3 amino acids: CASSPLGSIGTNEKLFF. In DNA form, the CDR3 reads TGTGCCAGCTCACCCCTTGGATCAATAGGGACTAATGAAAAACTGTTTTTT. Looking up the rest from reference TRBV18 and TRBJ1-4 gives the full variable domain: NAGVMQNPRHLVRRRGQEARLRCSPMKGHSHVYWYRQLPEEGLKFMVYLQKENIIDESGMPKERFSAEFPKEGPSILRIQQVVRGDSAAYFCASSPLGSIGTNEKLFFGSGTQLSVL.

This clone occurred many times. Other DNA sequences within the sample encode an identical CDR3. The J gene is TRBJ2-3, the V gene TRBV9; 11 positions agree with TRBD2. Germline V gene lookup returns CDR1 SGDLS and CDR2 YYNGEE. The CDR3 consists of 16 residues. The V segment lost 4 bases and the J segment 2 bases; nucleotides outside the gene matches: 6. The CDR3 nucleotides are TGTGCCAGCAGCCCCGGGACTAGCGGATCCACAGATACGCAGTATTTT. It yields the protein CASSPGTSGSTDTQYF.

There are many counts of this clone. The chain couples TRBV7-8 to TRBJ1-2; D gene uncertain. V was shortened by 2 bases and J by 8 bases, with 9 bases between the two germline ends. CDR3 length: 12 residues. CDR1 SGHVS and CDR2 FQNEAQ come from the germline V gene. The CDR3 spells CASSLRGSGYTF. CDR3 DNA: TGTGCCAGCAGCTTACGTGGTTCCGGCTACACCTTC.